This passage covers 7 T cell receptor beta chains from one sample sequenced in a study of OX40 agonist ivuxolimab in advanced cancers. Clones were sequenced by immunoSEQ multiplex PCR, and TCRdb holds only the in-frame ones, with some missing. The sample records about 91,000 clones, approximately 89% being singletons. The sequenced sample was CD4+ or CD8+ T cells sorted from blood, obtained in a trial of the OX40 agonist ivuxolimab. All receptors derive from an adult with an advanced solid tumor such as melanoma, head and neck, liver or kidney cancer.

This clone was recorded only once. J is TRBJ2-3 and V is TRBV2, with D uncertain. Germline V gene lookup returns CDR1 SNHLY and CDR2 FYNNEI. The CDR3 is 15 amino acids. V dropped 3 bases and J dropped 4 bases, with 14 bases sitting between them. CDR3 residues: CASSDDGPGPDTQYF. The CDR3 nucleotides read TGTGCCAGCAGTGATGACGGGCCCGGCCCAGATACGCAGTATTTT.

The CDR3 DNA reads TGTGCCACCCAGCAAGCCGGAGAGACCCAGTACTTC. This codes for CATQQAGETQYF. This chain connects TRBV15 to TRBJ2-5; no clear D. The CDR3 is 12 amino acids. Per the germline V gene, CDR1 is LNHNV and CDR2 is YYDKDF (reference sequence). Trimming took off 8 bases at V and 4 bases at J, with 11 bases between the two ends.

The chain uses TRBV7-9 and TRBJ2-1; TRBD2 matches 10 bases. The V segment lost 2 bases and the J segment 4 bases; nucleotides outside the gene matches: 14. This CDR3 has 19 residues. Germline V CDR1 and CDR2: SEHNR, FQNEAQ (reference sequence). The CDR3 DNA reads TGTGCCAGCAGCTTACTATTAGTTTTCGGACTAGCGGAATACAATGAGCAGTTCTTC. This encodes CASSLLLVFGLAEYNEQFF.

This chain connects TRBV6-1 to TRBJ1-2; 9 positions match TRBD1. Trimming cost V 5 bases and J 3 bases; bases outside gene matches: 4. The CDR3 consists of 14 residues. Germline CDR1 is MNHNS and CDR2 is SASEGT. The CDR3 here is CASSPDRGDYGYTF. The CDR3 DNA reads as TGTGCCAGCAGTCCAGACAGGGGGGACTATGGCTACACCTTC.

Written as DNA, the CDR3 is TGTGCCAGCAGCTTAGTTGGCGGCTCCTACGAGCAGTACGTC. This sequence encodes CASSLVGGSYEQYV. This chain connects TRBV11-2 to TRBJ2-7, with D unresolved. V dropped 1 base and J dropped 0 bases, with 7 bases sitting between them. Germline CDR1 and CDR2: SGHAT and FQNNGV. The CDR3 consists of 14 residues.

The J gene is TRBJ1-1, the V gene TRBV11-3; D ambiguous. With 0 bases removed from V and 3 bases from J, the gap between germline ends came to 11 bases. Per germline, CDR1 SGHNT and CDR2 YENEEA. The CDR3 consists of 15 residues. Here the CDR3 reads CASSLDPQPYTEAFF. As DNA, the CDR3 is TGTGCCAGCAGCTTAGATCCCCAACCCTACACTGAAGCTTTCTTT. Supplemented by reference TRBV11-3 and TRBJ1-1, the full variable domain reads EAGVVQSPRYKIIEKKQPVAFWCNPISGHNTLYWYLQNLGQGPELLIRYENEEAVDDSQLPKDRFSAERLKGVDSTLKIQPAELGDSAVYLCASSLDPQPYTEAFFGQGTRLTVV.

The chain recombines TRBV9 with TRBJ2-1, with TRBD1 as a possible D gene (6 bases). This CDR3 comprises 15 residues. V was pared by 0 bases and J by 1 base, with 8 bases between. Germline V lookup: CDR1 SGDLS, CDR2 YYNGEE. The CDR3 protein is CASSVVGQSYNEQFF. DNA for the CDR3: TGTGCCAGCAGCGTAGTTGGACAGTCCTACAATGAGCAGTTCTTC.